These 19 T cell receptor beta chains originate from one sample sequenced in a study of blood T cell repertoires in COVID-19. Sequencing used immunoSEQ multiplex PCR; TCRdb keeps in-frame clones, though not all of them. The repertoire holds more than 85,000 clones, with 89% as singletons. Sequenced sample: peripheral blood. These receptors were obtained from a woman in her 70s with acute or convalescent COVID-19.

This chain joins TRBV18 and TRBJ2-1, with 15 bases lining up with TRBD2. The V segment lost 5 bases and the J segment 8 bases; nucleotides outside the gene matches: 10. In germline, CDR1 is KGHSH, CDR2 LQKENI. The CDR3 contains 17 residues. The CDR3: CASSWAGLAGGSDEQFF. The CDR3 region has the DNA TGTGCCAGCTCATGGGCCGGACTAGCGGGAGGGAGCGATGAGCAGTTCTTC.

This clone was counted a single time. The rearrangement uses TRBV5-1 and TRBJ1-6; 7 nucleotides line up with TRBD1. The V and J ends lost 4 bases and 9 bases, in that order; junction bases with no gene match: 7. This CDR3 region has 14 residues. Germline CDR1 SGHRS, CDR2 YFSETQ. The CDR3 loop reads CASSGSTGTSPLHF. The CDR3 DNA is TGCGCCAGCAGCGGGTCGACAGGGACTTCACCCCTCCACTTT.

V is TRBV28 and J is TRBJ1-4; 9 positions agree with TRBD1. V dropped 3 bases and J dropped 5; count of bases not matched to a gene: 4. CDR1 MDHEN and CDR2 SYDVKM come from the germline V gene. The CDR3 contains 15 residues. The CDR3 sequence: CASSFLGTGNEKLFF. The CDR3 coding sequence is TGTGCCAGCAGTTTTTTAGGGACAGGGAATGAAAAACTGTTTTTT.

This chain joins TRBV24-1 and TRBJ2-1; 10 nucleotides agree with TRBD2. The CDR3 consists of 16 residues. The V gene's germline CDR1 is KGHDR and CDR2 SFDVKD. V was pared by 1 base and J by 9 bases, with 8 bases of the junction left unmatched. CDR3 DNA sequence: TGTGCCACCAGTGATTTCGCAAGTAGCGGGAGGACTGAGCAGTTCTTC. Protein product: CATSDFASSGRTEQFF.

In regard to this clone: No conserved phenylalanine or tryptophan is present at the end of the CDR3, so a read error is the likely explanation. The chain couples TRBV11-2 to TRBJ1-6; 7 bases map to TRBD1. CDR3 size: 16 residues. Germline lookup yields CDR1 SGHAT and CDR2 FQNNGV. Trimming at V came to 5 bases and at J to 13 bases, leaving 17 bases not matched to a gene. This CDR3 is CASSASPQGTRGPLHL. The DNA for the CDR3 is TGTGCCAGCAGCGCCAGCCCACAGGGGACCAGGGGTCCCCTCCACCTT.

The chain employs TRBV7-9 and TRBJ2-5; 10 bases agree with TRBD2. With 4 bases clipped from V and 4 bases from J, the junction kept 6 bases outside the gene matches. Germline assignment: CDR1 SEHNR and CDR2 FQNEAQ (reference sequence). The CDR3 length is 15 residues. CDR3 DNA sequence: TGTGCCAGCAGCTCTAGCGGGGGTTTGCGAGAGACCCAGTACTTC. Protein product: CASSSSGGLRETQYF.

The chain carries TRBV20-1 and TRBJ2-3, with 7 nucleotides matching TRBD2. V lost 3 bases and J lost 0; bases outside the gene matches: 9. The CDR3 is 16 amino acids. CDR1 is DFQATT, CDR2 SNEGSKA, per germline (reference sequence). The DNA of the CDR3 is TGCAGTGCTAGTCCCCCTAGCGGAGGTAGCACAGATACGCAGTATTTT. It specifies CSASPPSGGSTDTQYF.

The chain uses TRBV19 and TRBJ1-2; 8 nucleotides line up with TRBD1. J was trimmed by 7 bases and V by 6 bases; bases with no gene match: 4. The germline CDR1 and CDR2 sequences are LNHDA and SQIVND (reference sequence). This CDR3 region has 12 residues. The CDR3 region is CASSRQGFGYTF. CDR3 in DNA: TGTGCCAGTAGCAGACAGGGGTTTGGCTACACCTTC.

The gene calls are TRBV28 and TRBJ1-2, with D tentatively TRBD1 (5 bases). V lost 4 bases and J lost 5, with 8 bases in between. Germline assignment: CDR1 MDHEN and CDR2 SYDVKM. This CDR3 is 12 amino acids long. This CDR3 reads CASSSGTYGYTF. In DNA, the CDR3 is TGTGCCAGCAGTTCCGGGACTTATGGCTACACCTTC.

The J gene is TRBJ2-3, the V gene TRBV3-1 (or the pseudogene TRBV3-2), with 8 bases lining up with TRBD2. Germline values: CDR1 LGHDT, CDR2 YNNKEL (reference sequence). The CDR3 runs to 17 residues. V trimming: 1 base; J trimming: 2 bases; junction bases outside the gene matches: 8. DNA for the CDR3: TGTGCCAGCAGCCAAGTAGCGGGACAACCCTTCACAGATACGCAGTATTTT. This sequence encodes CASSQVAGQPFTDTQYF.

The genes are TRBV7-9 and TRBJ1-1, with TRBD1 matching over 7 bases. The V and J ends lost 2 bases and 8 bases, in that order; junction bases with no gene match: 5. There are 13 residues in the CDR3. The V gene's germline CDR1 is SEHNR and CDR2 FQNEAQ (reference sequence). The DNA of the CDR3 is TGTGCCAGCAGCTTATCAGGGGGGAAGGAAGCTTTCTTT. Protein product: CASSLSGGKEAFF.

This rearrangement joins TRBV6-6 to TRBJ1-2; D is unresolved. From germline, CDR1 is MNHNY and CDR2 SVGAGI (reference sequence). Trimming removed 2 bases at V and 4 bases at J, with 8 bases between. This CDR3 contains 13 residues. The CDR3 here is CASSYVEGYGYTF. The CDR3 nucleotides read TGTGCCAGCAGTTACGTGGAGGGCTATGGCTACACCTTC.

The chain joins TRBV30 to TRBJ2-5, with D tentatively TRBD2 (7 bases). Trimming stripped 0 bases from V and 4 bases from J, with 12 bases between. This CDR3 is 14 amino acids long. Germline V gene data show CDR1 as GTSNPN and CDR2 as SVGIG (reference sequence). CDR3 sequence reads: CAWSVGGGGETQYF. Here the CDR3 DNA reads TGTGCCTGGAGTGTCGGGGGCGGGGGAGAGACCCAGTACTTC. The full variable domain, with the rest looked up from reference TRBV30 and TRBJ2-5, is SQTIHQWPATLVQPVGSPLSLECTVEGTSNPNLYWYRQAAGRGLQLLFYSVGIGQISSEVPQNLSASRPQDRQFILSSKKLLLSDSGFYLCAWSVGGGGETQYFGPGTRLLVL.

The chain combines TRBV19 with TRBJ2-1; tentative D call: TRBD2 (5 bases). V gave up 1 base and J gave up 2 bases, with 12 bases separating them. The germline CDR1 and CDR2 sequences are LNHDA and SQIVND (reference sequence). This CDR3 has 16 amino acids. The CDR3 sequence: CASSIGRRTTYNEQFF. DNA for the CDR3: TGTGCCAGTAGTATAGGTCGGAGGACCACCTACAATGAGCAGTTCTTC.

V is TRBV3-1 (or the pseudogene TRBV3-2) and J is TRBJ2-5; weak D call: TRBD1 (6 bases). With 0 bases removed from V and 6 bases from J, the gap between germline ends came to 14 bases. The CDR3 runs 15 residues. Germline V CDR1 and CDR2: LGHDT, YNNKEL (reference sequence). The CDR3: CASSQEGDKGKTQYF. CDR3 DNA sequence: TGTGCCAGCAGCCAAGAAGGGGACAAAGGAAAGACCCAGTACTTC.

The chain has TRBV3-1 (or the pseudogene TRBV3-2) and TRBJ1-2; 10 bases match TRBD1. The CDR3 spans 17 residues. The junction had 7 bases not matched to a gene; V was cut back by 0 bases and J by 3 bases. Germline V gene sequence: CDR1 LGHDT, CDR2 YNNKEL (reference sequence). This CDR3 reads CASSQDWDRGVDYGYTF. For the CDR3, the DNA is TGTGCCAGCAGCCAAGACTGGGACAGGGGAGTCGACTATGGCTACACCTTC.

This chain uses TRBV10-3 with TRBJ1-5, with a possible D match to TRBD1 (5 bases). This CDR3 has 14 residues. Trimming removed 3 bases at V and 3 bases at J, with 9 bases between. CDR1 is ENHRY, CDR2 SYGVKD, per germline. DNA of the CDR3: TGTGCCATCAGTGATTCGGGGGTCAATCAGCCCCAGCATTTT. Translation gives CAISDSGVNQPQHF.

This clone was recorded once. The chain uses TRBV3-1 (or the pseudogene TRBV3-2) and TRBJ2-1; 7 bases line up with TRBD1. This CDR3 contains 13 residues. Trimming removed 5 bases from V and 7 bases from J; junction bases left unmatched: 5. Germline V lookup: CDR1 LGHDT, CDR2 YNNKEL (reference sequence). The CDR3 loop reads CASSGRGLNEQFF. DNA of the CDR3: TGTGCCAGCAGCGGCAGGGGGTTAAATGAGCAGTTCTTC.

The rearrangement joins TRBV5-1 to TRBJ2-1; 10 bases align to TRBD2. CDR1 SGHRS and CDR2 YFSETQ come from the germline V gene. Trimming cost V 4 bases and J 5 bases; bases outside gene matches: 3. The CDR3 runs 14 residues. Here the CDR3 DNA reads TGCGCCAGCAGCAGGACTAGCGGAAACAATGAGCAGTTCTTC. Translation: CASSRTSGNNEQFF.